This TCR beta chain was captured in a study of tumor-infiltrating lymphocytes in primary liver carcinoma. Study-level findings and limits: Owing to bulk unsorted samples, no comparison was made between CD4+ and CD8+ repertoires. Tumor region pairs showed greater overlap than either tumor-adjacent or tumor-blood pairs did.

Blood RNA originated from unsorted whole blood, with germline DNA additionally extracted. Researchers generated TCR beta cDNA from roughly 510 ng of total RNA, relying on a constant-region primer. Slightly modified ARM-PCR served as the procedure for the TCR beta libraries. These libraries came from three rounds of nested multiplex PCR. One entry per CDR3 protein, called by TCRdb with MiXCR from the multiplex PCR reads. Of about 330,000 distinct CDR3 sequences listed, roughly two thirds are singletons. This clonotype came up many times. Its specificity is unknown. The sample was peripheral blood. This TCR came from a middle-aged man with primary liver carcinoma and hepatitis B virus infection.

The CDR3 protein is CASSLDYPAGELFF. The DNA for the CDR3 is TGTGCCAGCAGCCTGGACTATCCTGCCGGGGAGCTGTTTTTT. This chain uses TRBV4-2 with TRBJ2-2; D might be TRBD2 (6 bases). CDR1 is LGHNA and CDR2 is YNFKEQ in the germline V gene. V lost 4 bases and J lost 6, with 12 bases in between. The CDR3 extends over 14 amino acids.